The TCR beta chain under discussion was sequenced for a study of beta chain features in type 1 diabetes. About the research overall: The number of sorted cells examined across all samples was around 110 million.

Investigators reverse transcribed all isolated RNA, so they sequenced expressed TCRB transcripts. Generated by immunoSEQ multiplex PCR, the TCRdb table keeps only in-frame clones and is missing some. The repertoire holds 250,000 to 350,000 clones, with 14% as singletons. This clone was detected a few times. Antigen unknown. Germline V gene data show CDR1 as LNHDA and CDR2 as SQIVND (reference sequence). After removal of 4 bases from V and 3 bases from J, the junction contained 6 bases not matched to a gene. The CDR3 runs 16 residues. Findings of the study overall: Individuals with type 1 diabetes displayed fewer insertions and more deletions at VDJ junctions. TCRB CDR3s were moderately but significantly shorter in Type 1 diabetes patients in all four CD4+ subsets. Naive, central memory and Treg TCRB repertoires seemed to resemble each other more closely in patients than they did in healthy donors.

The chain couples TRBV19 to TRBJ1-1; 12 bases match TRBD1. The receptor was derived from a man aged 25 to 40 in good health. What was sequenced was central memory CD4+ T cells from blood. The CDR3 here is CASSKGTGGGDTEAFF. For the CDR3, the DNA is TGTGCCAGTAGTAAAGGGACAGGGGGCGGGGACACTGAAGCTTTCTTT.